The clone carrying this T cell receptor (beta chain) turned up a few times. Antigen specificity is unknown. Germline V lookup: CDR1 LGHDT, CDR2 YNNKEL (reference sequence). The CDR3 sequence is 13 residues long. Trimming took off 5 bases at V and 0 bases at J, with 5 bases between the two ends. The record originates from a study of human T cells and chemical hapten exposure. Study results and caveats: The number of TCRs above 1 in 1000 frequency did not change after DPC sensitization.

Separate cDNA molecules received unique molecular identifiers, which the library attached to them. Via MiXCR, TCRdb re-called the RACE reads, giving one row per CDR3 protein. The data contain approximately 260,000 distinct CDR3 sequences, 7.5% to 9% of them singletons. The sample's time point: pre-sensitization, week 0. Treatment given: therapeutic diphenylcyclopropenone sensitization with weekly scalp DPC. The donor pool consisted of alopecia patients aged 18 to 70 years, considered suitable for DPC. Blood, whole and unfractionated, served as the source for total RNA extraction. The sample here was whole blood, taken in connection with sensitization to the hapten diphenylcyclopropenone (DPC). The gene calls are TRBV3-1 and TRBJ1-3; D is unclear. The sequence was obtained from a man younger than 30 with alopecia areata. Some clones in this sample may be carry-over from other donors' samples. CDR3 sequence: CASSDFSGNTIYF. The CDR3, as DNA: TGTGCCAGCAGCGACTTCTCTGGAAACACCATATATTTT.